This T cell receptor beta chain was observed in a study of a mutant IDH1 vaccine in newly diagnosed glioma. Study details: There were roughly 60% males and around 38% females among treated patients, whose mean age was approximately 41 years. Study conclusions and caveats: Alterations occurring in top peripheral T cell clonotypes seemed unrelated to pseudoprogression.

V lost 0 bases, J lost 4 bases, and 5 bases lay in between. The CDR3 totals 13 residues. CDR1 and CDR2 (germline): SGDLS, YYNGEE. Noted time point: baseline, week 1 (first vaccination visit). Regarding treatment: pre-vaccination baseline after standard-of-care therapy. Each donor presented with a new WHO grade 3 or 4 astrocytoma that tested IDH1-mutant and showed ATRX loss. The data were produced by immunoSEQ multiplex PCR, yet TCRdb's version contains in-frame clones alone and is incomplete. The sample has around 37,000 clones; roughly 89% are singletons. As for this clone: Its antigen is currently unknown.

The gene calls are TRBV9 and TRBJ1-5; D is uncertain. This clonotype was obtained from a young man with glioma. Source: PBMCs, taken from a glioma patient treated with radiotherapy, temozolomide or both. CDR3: CASSVAENQPQHF. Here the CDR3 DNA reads TGTGCCAGCAGCGTAGCGGAGAATCAGCCCCAGCATTTT. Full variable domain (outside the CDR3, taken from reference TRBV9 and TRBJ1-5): DSGVTQTPKHLITATGQRVTLRCSPRSGDLSVYWYQQSLDQGLQFLIQYYNGEERAKGNILERFSAQQFPDLHSELNLSSLELGDSALYFCASSVAENQPQHFGDGTRLSIL.